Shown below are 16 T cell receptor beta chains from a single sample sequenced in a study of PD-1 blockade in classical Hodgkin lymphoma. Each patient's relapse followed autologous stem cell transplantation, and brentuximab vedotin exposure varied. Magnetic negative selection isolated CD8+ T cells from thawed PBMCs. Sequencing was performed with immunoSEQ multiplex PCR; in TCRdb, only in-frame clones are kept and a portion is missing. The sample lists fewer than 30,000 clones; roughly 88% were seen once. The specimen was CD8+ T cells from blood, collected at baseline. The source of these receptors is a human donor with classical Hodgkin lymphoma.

This chain's CDR3 is CASSLTGGYQETQYF. DNA for the CDR3: TGTGCCAGCAGTCTGACAGGGGGCTATCAAGAGACCCAGTACTTC. The J gene is TRBJ2-5, the V gene TRBV28, with 10 bases matching TRBD1. From germline, CDR1 is MDHEN and CDR2 SYDVKM. CDR3 size: 15 residues. Germline trimming cut 5 bases from V and 2 bases from J; bases unmatched to any gene: 5.

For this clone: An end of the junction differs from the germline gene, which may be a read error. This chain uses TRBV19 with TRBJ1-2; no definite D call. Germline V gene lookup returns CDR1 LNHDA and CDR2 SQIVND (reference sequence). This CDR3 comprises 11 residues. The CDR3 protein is CAIYPSKVGLF. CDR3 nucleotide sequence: TGTGCCATCTATCCGTCAAAAGTGGGCCTCTTC. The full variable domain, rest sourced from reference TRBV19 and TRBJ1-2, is DGGITQSPKYLFRKEGQNVTLSCEQNLNHDAMYWYRQDPGQGLRLIYYSQIVNDFQKGDIAEGYSVSREKKESFPLTVTSAQKNPTAFYLCAIYPSKVGLFGSGTRLTVV.

This CDR3 reads CASSVGKGAQDYGYTF. The DNA for the CDR3 is TGTGCCAGCAGCGTAGGGAAGGGGGCGCAGGACTATGGCTACACCTTC. This rearrangement joins TRBV9 to TRBJ1-2, with TRBD1 identical over 7 bases. With 0 bases clipped from V and 3 bases from J, the junction kept 8 bases outside the gene matches. The CDR3 has 16 residues. Germline lookup yields CDR1 SGDLS and CDR2 YYNGEE.

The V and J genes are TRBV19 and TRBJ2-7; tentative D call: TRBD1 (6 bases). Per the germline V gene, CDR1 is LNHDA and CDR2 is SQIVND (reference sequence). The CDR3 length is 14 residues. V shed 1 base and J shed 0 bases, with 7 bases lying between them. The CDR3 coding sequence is TGTGCCAGTAGTATAGGGGGGCTCTCCTACGAGCAGTACTTC. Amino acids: CASSIGGLSYEQYF. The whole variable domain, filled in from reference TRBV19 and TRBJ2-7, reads DGGITQSPKYLFRKEGQNVTLSCEQNLNHDAMYWYRQDPGQGLRLIYYSQIVNDFQKGDIAEGYSVSREKKESFPLTVTSAQKNPTAFYLCASSIGGLSYEQYFGPGTRLTVT.

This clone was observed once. As DNA, the CDR3 is TGTGCCAGCAGCTCGCGAGACAGGGGTTACGAGCAGTACTTC. This translates into CASSSRDRGYEQYF. J is TRBJ2-7 and V is TRBV7-9; 8 bases are a match to TRBD1. The germline CDR1 and CDR2 sequences are SEHNR and FQNEAQ (reference sequence). After removal of 4 bases from V and 4 bases from J, the junction contained 6 bases not matched to a gene. The CDR3 totals 14 residues.

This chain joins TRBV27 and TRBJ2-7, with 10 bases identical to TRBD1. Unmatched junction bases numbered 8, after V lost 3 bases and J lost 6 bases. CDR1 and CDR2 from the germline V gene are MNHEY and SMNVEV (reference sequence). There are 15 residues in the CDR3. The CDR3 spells CASSFGTGEVSEQYF. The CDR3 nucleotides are TGTGCCAGCAGTTTCGGGACAGGGGAGGTGAGCGAGCAGTACTTC.

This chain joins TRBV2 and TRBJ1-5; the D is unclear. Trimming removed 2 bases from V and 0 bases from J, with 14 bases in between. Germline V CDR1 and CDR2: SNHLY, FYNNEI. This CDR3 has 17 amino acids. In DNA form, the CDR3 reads TGTGCCAGCAGTGAACTCCCTTTCGGGGATAGCAATCAGCCCCAGCATTTT. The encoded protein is CASSELPFGDSNQPQHF.

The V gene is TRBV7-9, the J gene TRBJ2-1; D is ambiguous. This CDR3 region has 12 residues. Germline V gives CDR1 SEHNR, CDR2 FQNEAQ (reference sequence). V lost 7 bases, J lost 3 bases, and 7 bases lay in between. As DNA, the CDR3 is TGTGCCAGCACTAGTGGCTACAATGAGCAGTTCTTC. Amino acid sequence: CASTSGYNEQFF.

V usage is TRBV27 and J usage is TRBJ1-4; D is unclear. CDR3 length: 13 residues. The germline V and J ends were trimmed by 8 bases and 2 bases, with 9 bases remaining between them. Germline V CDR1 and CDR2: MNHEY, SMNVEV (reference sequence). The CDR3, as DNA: TGTGCCAGCGCACCATGGACTAATGAAAAACTGTTTTTT. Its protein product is CASAPWTNEKLFF.

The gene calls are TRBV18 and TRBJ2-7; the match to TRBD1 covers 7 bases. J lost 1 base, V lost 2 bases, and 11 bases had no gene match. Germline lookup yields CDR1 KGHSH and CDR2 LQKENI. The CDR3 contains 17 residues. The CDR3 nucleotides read TGTGCCAGCTCACCAAGGTATGGGACAGAGGATTCCTACGAGCAGTACTTC. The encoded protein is CASSPRYGTEDSYEQYF.

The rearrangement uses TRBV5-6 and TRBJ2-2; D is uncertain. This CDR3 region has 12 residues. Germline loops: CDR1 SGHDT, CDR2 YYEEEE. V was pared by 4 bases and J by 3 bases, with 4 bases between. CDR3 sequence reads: CASSEYTGELFF. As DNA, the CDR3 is TGTGCCAGCAGCGAGTACACCGGGGAGCTGTTTTTT. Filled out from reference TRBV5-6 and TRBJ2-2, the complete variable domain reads DAGVTQSPTHLIKTRGQQVTLRCSPKSGHDTVSWYQQALGQGPQFIFQYYEEEERQRGNFPDRFSGHQFPNYSSELNVNALLLGDSALYLCASSEYTGELFFGEGSRLTVL.

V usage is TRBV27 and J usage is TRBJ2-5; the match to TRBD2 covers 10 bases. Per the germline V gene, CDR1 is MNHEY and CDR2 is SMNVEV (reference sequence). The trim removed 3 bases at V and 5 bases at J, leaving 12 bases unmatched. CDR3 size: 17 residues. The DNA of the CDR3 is TGTGCCAGCAGTTTCTATTGGGTAGCGGGAGGTCATGAGACCCAGTACTTC. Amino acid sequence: CASSFYWVAGGHETQYF.

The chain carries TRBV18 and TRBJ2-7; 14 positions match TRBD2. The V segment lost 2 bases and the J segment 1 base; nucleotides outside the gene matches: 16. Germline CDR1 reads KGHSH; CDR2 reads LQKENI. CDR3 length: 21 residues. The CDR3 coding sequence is TGTGCCAGCTCACCATCGCCGGGACTAGCGGGAGAACTTATAGGGTCCTACGAGCAGTACTTC. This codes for CASSPSPGLAGELIGSYEQYF.

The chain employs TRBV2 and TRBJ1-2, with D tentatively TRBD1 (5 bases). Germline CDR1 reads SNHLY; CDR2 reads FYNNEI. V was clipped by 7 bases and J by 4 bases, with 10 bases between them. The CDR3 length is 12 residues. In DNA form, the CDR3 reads TGTGCCAGCATACGGGGCCCCTATGGCTACACCTTC. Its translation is CASIRGPYGYTF.

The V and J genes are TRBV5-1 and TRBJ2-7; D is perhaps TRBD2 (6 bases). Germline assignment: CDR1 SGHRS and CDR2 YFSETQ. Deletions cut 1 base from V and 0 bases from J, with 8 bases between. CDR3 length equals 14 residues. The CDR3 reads CASSLIGSSYEQYF. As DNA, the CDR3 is TGCGCCAGCAGCTTGATCGGGAGCTCCTACGAGCAGTACTTC.

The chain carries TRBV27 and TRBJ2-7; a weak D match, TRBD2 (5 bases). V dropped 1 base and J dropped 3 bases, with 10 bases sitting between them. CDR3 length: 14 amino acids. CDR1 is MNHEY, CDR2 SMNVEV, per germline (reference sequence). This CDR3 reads CASSLWTGNYEQYF. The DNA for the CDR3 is TGTGCCAGCAGTTTATGGACTGGTAACTACGAGCAGTACTTC.